This TCR beta chain comes out of a study of blood T cell repertoires in COVID-19. Study-level background: The cDNA or gDNA used as material had been derived from T cells, B-cell-depleted T cells, or PBMCs.

From germline, CDR1 is KGHSH and CDR2 LQKENI. V lost 6 bases and J 5 bases, leaving 11 bases between the germline ends. There are 13 residues in the CDR3. The assay was immunoSEQ multiplex PCR, and TCRdb's table has in-frame clones only and misses some. The sample shows under 150,000 clones, 80% of them seen only once. This chain joins TRBV18 and TRBJ1-5; TRBD1 might be the D (6 bases). The specimen sequenced was peripheral blood. The sequence derives from a human donor in a cohort sampled during active COVID-19. The CDR3 sequence is CASSQDRHQPQHF. For the CDR3, the DNA is TGTGCCAGCTCCCAGGACAGACATCAGCCCCAGCATTTT.